This section outlines one TCR beta chain sequence together with its context. The source of the sample is a study of blood T cell repertoires in COVID-19. Sequencing was performed with immunoSEQ multiplex PCR; in TCRdb, only in-frame clones are kept and a portion is missing. The table shows 200,000 to 300,000 clones, with around nine tenths occurring only once. Per germline, CDR1 LGHDT and CDR2 YNNKEL (reference sequence). The CDR3 spans 16 residues. Trimming at V came to 3 bases and at J to 2 bases, leaving 7 bases not matched to a gene. The TCR originated in a man aged 25 to 40 with active or convalescent COVID-19. V and J are TRBV3-1 (or the pseudogene TRBV3-2) and TRBJ1-1, with TRBD1 matching over 9 bases. The material sequenced was peripheral blood. The CDR3 DNA is TGTGCCAGCAGCCAGTGGGACAGGGTGTCTAACACTGAAGCTTTCTTT. Protein product: CASSQWDRVSNTEAFF.